This T cell receptor (beta chain) was retrieved from a study of T cell repertoires in cytomegalovirus infection (dated by TCRdb to about 2019). Turning to the overall study: Because public TCR beta signatures pointed to carriage of CMV infection together with the matching HLA type, the HLA type of each donor mattered for the analysis. The full study reports these points: Carriers of CMV infection plus the relevant HLA type were discriminated by the cumulative frequency of public TCR beta family members in the study cohort and in an independent roughly 370-donor cohort. The ex vivo response was dominated by HLA-C-restricted CMV-specific TCR beta clonotypes, which also provided the single most frequent clonotype in two of eight donors.

The run used an Illumina HiSeq 1500. TCRdb handled the public reads itself, with Q25 trimming in fastp and clone calling in MiXCR, and kept productive beta chains. Rows with one shared CDR3 protein collapse into an entry with the most common genes and DNA. In this sample the table shows around 280,000 distinct CDR3 sequences, 9.6% of which occur a single time. Approximately 2.4% of the sample rests with the top ten. V gives up 6 bases and J gives up 3 bases, and the segment between their germline ends measures 14 bases. From cysteine to phenylalanine, the CDR3 is 13 amino acids long. Just the 39-base CDR3 DNA is kept, in frame starting at base 1. CDR1 and CDR2, per the germline V gene (reference sequence), are DFQATT and SNEGSKA. Concerning this clonotype itself: Its antigen has not been determined. The sample holds no much larger clone one base away, and base qualities are not on file.

The clonotype was recovered from a human donor in good health (CMV status not recorded). Some clones in this sample may be carry-over from other donors' samples. The specimen was PBMCs. The chain is made from TRBV20-1 and TRBJ1-2; TRBD1 might be the D gene, on 5 matching bases. The CDR3 here reads CSAVAGTDYGYTF. At the DNA level, the sequence is TGCAGTGCAGTCGCCGGGACGGACTATGGCTACACCTTC.